Listed below are T cell receptor beta chains from one sample, sequenced in a study of Graves' ophthalmopathy and Graves' hyperthyroidism. TCRdb passed the multiplex PCR reads through MiXCR, listing each CDR3 protein once. The sample contains hundreds of thousands of distinct CDR3 sequences, under 15% of which appear only once. Sequenced material: blood. The receptors come from a woman aged 25 to 39 with Graves' ophthalmopathy. CDR3s include the opening cysteine and the closing phenylalanine or tryptophan. A D gene is named only where the DNA matches it firmly. Clone size is not always given. Where it is, it says once, few, many or a class for expanded clones.

clone_size,d_call,j_call,v_call,cdr3_nt,cdr3_aa
few,TRBD1,TRBJ1-5,TRBV6-1,TGTGCCAGCACACTGACAGGGAACAATCAGCCCCAGCATTTT,CASTLTGNNQPQHF
many,-,TRBJ1-1,TRBV12-3/TRBV12-4,TGTGCCAGCAGAGGCCCTTACGACACTGAAGCTTTCTTT,CASRGPYDTEAFF
many,TRBD1,TRBJ1-6,TRBV20-1,TGCAGTCGTTCTCTCGGGACAGGGGATTCACCCCTCCACTTT,CSRSLGTGDSPLHF
many,-,TRBJ1-1,TRBV25-1,TGTGCCAGCCTTTCAATGAACACTGAAGCTTTCTTT,CASLSMNTEAFF
many,-,TRBJ1-5,TRBV20-1,TGCAGTGCTAGCTCCCCCGGGGGTCAGCCCCAGCATTTT,CSASSPGGQPQHF
-,TRBD1,TRBJ1-6,TRBV6-2/TRBV6-3,TGTGCCAGCAGTTACGACAGGGGGCGAGTCATTTCACCCCTCCACTTT,CASSYDRGRVISPLHF
-,-,TRBJ2-7,TRBV19,TGTGCCAGTAGTTGGAGGGACCCGCCTGGCGAGCAGTACTTC,CASSWRDPPGEQYF
many,-,TRBJ1-1,TRBV20-1,TGCAGTGCAATAAACACTGAAGCTTTCTTT,CSAINTEAFF
many,-,TRBJ2-7,TRBV27,TGTGCCAGCAGTTTCTTAACACGTGCCGGTCCCTACGAGCAGTACTTC,CASSFLTRAGPYEQYF
many,-,TRBJ1-2,TRBV7-2,TGTGCCAGCAGCTTTGCGGCAGGCTATGGCTACACCTTC,CASSFAAGYGYTF
many,-,TRBJ1-1,TRBV10-2,TGCGCCAGCAGTGAGTCGGGGGGATACACTGAAGCTTTCTTT,CASSESGGYTEAFF
-,TRBD2,TRBJ2-5,TRBV20-1,TGCAGTGCGGACCCTAGCGGGATAGAAGAGACCCAGTACTTC,CSADPSGIEETQYF
many,-,TRBJ2-5,TRBV4-1,TGCGCCAGCAGCCAAGACAGGGACCAAGAGACCCAGTACTTC,CASSQDRDQETQYF
-,-,TRBJ2-5,TRBV3-1,TGTGCCAGCAGGGAGGACGGGTACCAAGAGACCCAGTACTTC,CASREDGYQETQYF
once,-,TRBJ1-1,TRBV20-1,TGCAGTGCTAGCCTAGCCCTGTCCACTGAAGCTTTCTTT,CSASLALSTEAFF
many,-,TRBJ1-5,TRBV2,TGTGCCAGCAGTGAAGGGGGCGGCAGGCTCCAGCCCCAGCATTTT,CASSEGGGRLQPQHF
many,-,TRBJ1-1,TRBV28,TGTGCCAGCAGCCGGGGGACCCGCGGGGAAGCTTTCTTT,CASSRGTRGEAFF
many,-,TRBJ2-7,TRBV6-5,TGTGCCAGCAGTTACAATGGCAATTCCTACGAGCAGTACTTC,CASSYNGNSYEQYF
many,TRBD1,TRBJ2-5,TRBV6-5,TGTGCCAGCAGTTACTCAAGGGGGCACGAGACCCAGTACTTC,CASSYSRGHETQYF
-,-,TRBJ2-5,TRBV6-1,TGTGCCAGCAGCGGACAGCCTCAAGAGACCCAGTACTTC,CASSGQPQETQYF
many,-,TRBJ1-2,TRBV12-3/TRBV12-4,TGTGCCAGCAGTTTCGTCCACGGTGGCTACACCTTC,CASSFVHGGYTF
many,-,TRBJ1-1,TRBV14,TGTGCCAGCAGCCAAGTCGGGCCTTTTGAGACTGAAGCTTTCTTT,CASSQVGPFETEAFF
many,TRBD2,TRBJ2-2,TRBV28,TGTGCCAGCAGTGCCCCGACTAGCGGGAATTGGGAGCTGTTTTTT,CASSAPTSGNWELFF
few,-,TRBJ1-1,TRBV6-5,TGTGCCAGCAGTTACGTCAGTCCGTACACTGAAGCTTTCTTT,CASSYVSPYTEAFF
many,-,TRBJ1-5,TRBV12-3/TRBV12-4,TGTGCCAGCAGCCAGGGTCCCCTTAATCAGCCCCAGCATTTT,CASSQGPLNQPQHF
-,TRBD1,TRBJ2-4,TRBV12-3/TRBV12-4,TGTGCCAGCAGTTTATACAGGGGTCCCAAAAACATTCAGTACTTC,CASSLYRGPKNIQYF
many,TRBD1,TRBJ1-1,TRBV12-3/TRBV12-4,TGTGCCAGCAGTTTTCCCCAGGGGGGAACTGAAGCTTTCTTT,CASSFPQGGTEAFF
many,-,TRBJ1-1,TRBV20-1,TGCAGTGCTAGCGCGAGGGGCCATGCCCCAGCTTTCTTT,CSASARGHAPAFF
many,-,TRBJ2-7,TRBV11-2,TGTGCCAGCAGCTTAGCCCAGCCCTACGAGCAGTACTTC,CASSLAQPYEQYF
many,TRBD1,TRBJ1-6,TRBV27,TGTGCCAGCAGTCAACGGACAGGGCGATATAATTCACCCCTCCACTTT,CASSQRTGRYNSPLHF
-,-,TRBJ2-5,TRBV29-1,TGCAGCGTTCCTAGCACGGAGACCCAGTACTTC,CSVPSTETQYF
few,-,TRBJ1-1,TRBV7-8,TGTGCCAGCAGCTTATTCAGGGCGGCTGAAGCTTTCTTT,CASSLFRAAEAFF
many,TRBD2,TRBJ2-7,TRBV11-2,TGTGCCAGCAGCTTCGAGGGACTAGCGGGAGGTTGGGGCGAGCAGTACTTC,CASSFEGLAGGWGEQYF
many,-,TRBJ1-6,TRBV27,TGTGCCAGCAGTTCACAAGGCCAGTCGTCCAATTCACCCCTCCACTTT,CASSSQGQSSNSPLHF
many,TRBD1,TRBJ1-1,TRBV6-1,TGTGCCAGCAGTGGGGGACAGGGGGCAACTGAAGCTTTCTTT,CASSGGQGATEAFF
many,-,TRBJ1-5,TRBV19,TGTGCCAGTAGTATCGGTTTAGATCAGCCCCAGCATTTT,CASSIGLDQPQHF
many,-,TRBJ1-1,TRBV9,TGTGCCAGCAGCGTGAGTTCGGGGGCCGTGTGGTCTGAAGCTTTCTTT,CASSVSSGAVWSEAFF
many,-,TRBJ2-7,TRBV7-8,TGTGCCAGCAGGCGAGACAGAAACTCCTACGAGCAGTACTTC,CASRRDRNSYEQYF
many,TRBD1,TRBJ1-1,TRBV10-3,TGTGCCATCAGTGGGGGGACAGGGGGGTACACTGAAGCTTTCTTT,CAISGGTGGYTEAFF
many,TRBD2,TRBJ2-2,TRBV6-1,TGTGCCAGCAGTGCCCACCTCGGGAGGGCCTCCGGGGAGCTGTTTTTT,CASSAHLGRASGELFF
many,-,TRBJ1-1,TRBV20-1,TGCAGTGCTAGCTACAGCACTGAAGCTTTCTTT,CSASYSTEAFF
many,-,TRBJ2-5,TRBV6-1,TGTGCCAGCACCGCCCCAGGGTTTGATTTGGAGACCCAGTACTTC,CASTAPGFDLETQYF
many,-,TRBJ1-5,TRBV30,TGTGCCTGGAGTGTAGCGGGGCAGCGCAATCAGCCCCAGCATTTT,CAWSVAGQRNQPQHF
many,-,TRBJ2-5,TRBV6-2/TRBV6-3,TGTGCCAGCAGCCAGAGGAGGGAGACCCAGTACTTC,CASSQRRETQYF
many,-,TRBJ1-1,TRBV5-1,TGCGCCAGCAGCTTGGGACGGGGACAAGTCTTCGTAGACACTGAAGCTTTCTTT,CASSLGRGQVFVDTEAFF
few,-,TRBJ1-1,TRBV20-1,TGCAGTGCTAGGGGGCCTATATTGTACACTGAAGCTTTCTTT,CSARGPILYTEAFF
many,-,TRBJ1-6,TRBV20-1,TGCAGTGCTAAAAAAATGGGGGGGGCTGAGTATAATTCACCCCTCCACTTT,CSAKKMGGAEYNSPLHF
many,-,TRBJ1-2,TRBV7-3,TGTGCCAGCAGCTTAGGCAGGGATGATGGCTACACCTTC,CASSLGRDDGYTF
many,TRBD1,TRBJ1-5,TRBV28,TGTGCCAGCAGTGTTAGTCGATGGGACAGGGTAAATCAGCCCCAGCATTTT,CASSVSRWDRVNQPQHF
many,-,TRBJ1-2,TRBV30,TGTGCCTGGAGTGTAAAGGGGGGACTCACCTTC,CAWSVKGGLTF
many,-,TRBJ1-1,TRBV15,TGTGCCACCAGCGGTACACGGGGGGCTTTCTTT,CATSGTRGAFF
many,TRBD2,TRBJ2-5,TRBV7-3,TGTGCCAGCAGCACCCGACTAGCGTTCCAAGAGACCCAGTACTTC,CASSTRLAFQETQYF
many,-,TRBJ1-2,TRBV10-3,TGTGCCATCAGTGAGTCTGTCCCCTTGGCGGGCTACACCTTC,CAISESVPLAGYTF
many,-,TRBJ1-2,TRBV27,TGTGCCAGCATGAAGTTGGGTGGACTCCCGAATGGCTACACCTTC,CASMKLGGLPNGYTF
many,-,TRBJ2-7,TRBV28,TGTGCCAGCAGTCTATGGACGGCCCCCTACGAGCAGTACTTC,CASSLWTAPYEQYF
many,-,TRBJ2-7,TRBV10-3,TGTGCCATCAGTGAGTCCAGGACTGTTCTCTACGAGCAGTACTTC,CAISESRTVLYEQYF
many,-,TRBJ1-1,TRBV28,TGTGCCAGCAATTCCCCTCAAGGTGGGACTGAAGCTTTCTTT,CASNSPQGGTEAFF
-,-,TRBJ1-3,TRBV14,TGTGCCTGCAGCCAAAGCAACTCTGGAAACACCATATATTTT,CACSQSNSGNTIYF
many,-,TRBJ1-3,TRBV7-2,TGTACCAGCAGCCCCGGCTCTGGAAACACCATATATTTT,CTSSPGSGNTIYF
-,-,TRBJ1-2,TRBV10-3,TGTGCCACCGTCGGCGGCCTGGACGGCTATGGCTACACCTTC,CATVGGLDGYGYTF